The clone carrying this T cell receptor (beta chain) was seen a few times. What it binds is not known. MiXCR, run by TCRdb on the RT-PCR reads, gives a single entry per CDR3 protein. The sample records roughly 700,000 distinct CDR3 sequences, 11% to 15% being singletons. Germline CDR1 is LNHNV and CDR2 is YYDKDF (reference sequence). The ends were cut back, 5 bases at V and 7 bases at J, with 17 bases in the middle. The CDR3 runs to 14 residues. This record belongs to a study of response to subunit inactivated influenza vaccine. The study, taken as a whole, reports: Seasonal influenza vaccination, on each occasion, was suggested by the authors to recruit few new T cells.

The receptor comes from a middle-aged man who received an inactivated influenza vaccine. The source material was PBMCs from blood, sampled 14 to 15 days before vaccination. J is TRBJ1-2 and V is TRBV15; a possible D gene is TRBD1 (6 bases). The CDR3 sequence is CATSPYPWGAGYTF. CDR3 coding DNA: TGTGCCACCAGCCCCTATCCCTGGGGGGCTGGCTACACCTTC.